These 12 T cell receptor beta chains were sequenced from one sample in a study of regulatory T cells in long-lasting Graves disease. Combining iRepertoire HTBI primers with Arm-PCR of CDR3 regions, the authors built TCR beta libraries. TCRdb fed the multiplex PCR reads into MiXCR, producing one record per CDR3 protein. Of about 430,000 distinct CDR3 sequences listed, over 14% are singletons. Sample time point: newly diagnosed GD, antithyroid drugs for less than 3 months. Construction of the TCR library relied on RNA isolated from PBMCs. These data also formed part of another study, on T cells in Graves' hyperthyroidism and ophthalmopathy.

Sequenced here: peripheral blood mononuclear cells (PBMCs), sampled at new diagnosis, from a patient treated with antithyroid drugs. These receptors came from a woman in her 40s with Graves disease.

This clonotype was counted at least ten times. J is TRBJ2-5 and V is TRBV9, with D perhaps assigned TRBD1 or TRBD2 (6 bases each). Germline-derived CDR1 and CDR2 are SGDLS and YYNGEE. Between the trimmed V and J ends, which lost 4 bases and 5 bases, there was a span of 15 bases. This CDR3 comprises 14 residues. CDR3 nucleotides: TGTGCCAGCAGCTCCCCCCGGAGGGGGGAGACCCAGTACTTC. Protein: CASSSPRRGETQYF.

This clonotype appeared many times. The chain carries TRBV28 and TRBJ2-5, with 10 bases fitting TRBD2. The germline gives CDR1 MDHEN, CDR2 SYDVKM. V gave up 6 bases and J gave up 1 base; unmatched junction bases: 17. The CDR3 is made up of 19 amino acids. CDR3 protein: CASSPGLAELRGPQETQYF. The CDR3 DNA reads TGTGCCAGCAGCCCAGGACTAGCGGAGCTGAGAGGCCCCCAAGAGACCCAGTACTTC.

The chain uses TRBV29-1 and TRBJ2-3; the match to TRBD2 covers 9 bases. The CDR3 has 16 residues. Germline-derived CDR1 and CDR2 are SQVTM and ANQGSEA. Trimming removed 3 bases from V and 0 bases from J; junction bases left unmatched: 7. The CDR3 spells CSVEGREGSSTDTQYF. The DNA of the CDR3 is TGCAGCGTTGAGGGGCGGGAGGGCTCTAGCACAGATACGCAGTATTTT.

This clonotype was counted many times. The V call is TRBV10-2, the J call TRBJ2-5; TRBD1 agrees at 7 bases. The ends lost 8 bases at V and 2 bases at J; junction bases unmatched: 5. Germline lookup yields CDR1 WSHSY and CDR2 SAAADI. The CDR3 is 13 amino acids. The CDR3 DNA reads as TGCGCCAGCGCCCGGGACAGACAAGAGACCCAGTACTTC. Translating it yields CASARDRQETQYF.

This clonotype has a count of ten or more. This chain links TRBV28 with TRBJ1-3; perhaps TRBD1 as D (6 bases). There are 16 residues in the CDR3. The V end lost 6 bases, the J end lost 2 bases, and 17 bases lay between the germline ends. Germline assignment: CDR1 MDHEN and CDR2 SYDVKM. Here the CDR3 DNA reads TGTGCCAGCAGACCCAGGGGCAATCGGGCTGGAAACACCATATATTTT. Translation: CASRPRGNRAGNTIYF.

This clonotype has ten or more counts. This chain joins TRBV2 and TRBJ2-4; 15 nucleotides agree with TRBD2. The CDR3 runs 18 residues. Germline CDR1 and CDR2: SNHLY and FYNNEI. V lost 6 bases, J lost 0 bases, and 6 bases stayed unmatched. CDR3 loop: CASRGGLAGGLAKNIQYF. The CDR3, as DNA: TGTGCCAGCAGGGGGGGACTAGCGGGAGGACTAGCCAAAAACATTCAGTACTTC. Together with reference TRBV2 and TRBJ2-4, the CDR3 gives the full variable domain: EPEVTQTPSHQVTQMGQEVILRCVPISNHLYFYWYRQILGQKVEFLVSFYNNEISEKSEIFDDQFSVERPDGSNFTLKIRSTKLEDSAMYFCASRGGLAGGLAKNIQYFGAGTRLSVL.

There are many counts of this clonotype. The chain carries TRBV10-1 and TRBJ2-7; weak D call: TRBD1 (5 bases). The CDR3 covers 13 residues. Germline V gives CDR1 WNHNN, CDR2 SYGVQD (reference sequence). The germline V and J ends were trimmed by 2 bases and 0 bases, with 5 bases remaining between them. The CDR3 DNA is TGCGCCAGCAGTGAGGACAGCTCCTACGAGCAGTACTTC. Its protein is CASSEDSSYEQYF.

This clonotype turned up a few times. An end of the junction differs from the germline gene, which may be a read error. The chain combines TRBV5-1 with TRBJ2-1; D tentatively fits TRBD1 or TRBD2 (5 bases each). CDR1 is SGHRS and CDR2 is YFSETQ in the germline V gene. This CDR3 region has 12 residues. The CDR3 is CASSSDRSTGLF. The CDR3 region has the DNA TGCGCCAGCAGCTCGGACCGGTCGACGGGGCTCTTC.

CDR3: CSARVGGETQYF. In DNA, the CDR3 is TGCAGTGCTAGAGTGGGGGGCGAGACCCAGTACTTC. V usage is TRBV20-1 and J usage is TRBJ2-5, with D possibly being TRBD1 or TRBD2 (6 bases each). The CDR3 is made up of 12 amino acids. Per germline, CDR1 DFQATT and CDR2 SNEGSKA (reference sequence). V lost 1 base and J 5 bases, leaving 8 bases between the germline ends.

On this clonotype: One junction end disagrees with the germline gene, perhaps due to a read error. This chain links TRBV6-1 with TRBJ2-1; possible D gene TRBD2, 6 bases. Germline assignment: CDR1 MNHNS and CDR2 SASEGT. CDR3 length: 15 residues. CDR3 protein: CASSDGLTFGDEQSF. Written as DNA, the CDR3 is TGTGCCAGCAGTGACGGACTAACCTTTGGAGATGAGCAGTCCTTC.

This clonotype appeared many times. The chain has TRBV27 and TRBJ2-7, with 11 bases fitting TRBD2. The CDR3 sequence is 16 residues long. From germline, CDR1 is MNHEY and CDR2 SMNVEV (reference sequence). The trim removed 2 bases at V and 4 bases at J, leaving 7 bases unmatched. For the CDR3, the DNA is TGTGCCAGCAGTTTAACCGGGACTAGCGGACTATACGAGCAGTACTTC. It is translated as CASSLTGTSGLYEQYF.

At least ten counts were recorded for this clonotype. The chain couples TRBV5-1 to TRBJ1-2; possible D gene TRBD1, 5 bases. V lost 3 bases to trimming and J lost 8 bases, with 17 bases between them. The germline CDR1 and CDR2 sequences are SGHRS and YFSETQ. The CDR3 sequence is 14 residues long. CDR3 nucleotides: TGCGCCAGCAGCTCAGGAGGAGGGGTTTTGGGCTACACCTTC. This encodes CASSSGGGVLGYTF.